The rows below give T cell receptor beta chains drawn from one sample of a study of blood T cells in healthy people across ages. TCRdb redid the calling of the 5' RACE reads with MiXCR, one entry per CDR3 protein. The table includes hundreds of thousands of distinct CDR3 sequences, over 40% detected once. Sequenced input: blood. These TCRs come from a woman older than 75 in good health. Each CDR3 is given with its conserved first and last residue. Each record gives: J gene, D gene, V gene, clone size, CDR3 protein, CDR3 DNA. The D gene is left open where the match is weak. Clone sizes are given selectively: once, few, many, or a class where the clone is expanded.

TRBJ1-1 | - | TRBV6-6 | - | CATRMRRDTEAFF | TGTGCCACGCGTATGAGAAGGGACACTGAAGCTTTCTTT
TRBJ2-1 | - | TRBV29-1 | - | CGVEGGFYQETQFF | TGCGGCGTTGAAGGCGGGTTCTACCAAGAGACCCAGTTCTTC
TRBJ2-7 | TRBD2 | TRBV7-2 | once | CASSRGGEAYEQYF | TGTGCCAGCAGCCGCGGGGGAGAAGCCTACGAGCAGTACTTC
TRBJ2-5 | - | TRBV28 | - | CALGPRPNQETQYF | TGTGCCTTAGGGCCAAGGCCCAACCAAGAGACCCAGTACTTC
TRBJ2-1 | - | TRBV25-1 | many | CASSESARGVSNEQFF | TGTGCCAGCAGTGAAAGTGCCAGGGGTGTCTCCAATGAGCAGTTCTTC
TRBJ1-5 | TRBD1 | TRBV24-1 | - | CATSNSWDRGNQPQHF | TGTGCCACCAGTAACTCCTGGGACAGAGGAAATCAGCCCCAGCATTTT
TRBJ2-1 | TRBD2 | TRBV2 | few | CASSPGLPSNEQFF | TGTGCCAGCAGCCCGGGACTACCAAGCAATGAGCAGTTCTTC
TRBJ2-5 | - | TRBV18 | many | CASSLDGDQETQYF | TGTGCCAGCTCCCTTGACGGGGACCAAGAGACCCAGTACTTC
TRBJ1-3 | - | TRBV3-1 | - | CASSLLGNSGNTIYF | TGTGCCAGCAGCCTATTGGGGAACTCTGGAAACACCATATATTTT
TRBJ1-1 | - | TRBV6-5 | many | CASSYSGENTEAFF | TGTGCCAGCAGTTACTCGGGAGAGAACACTGAAGCTTTCTTT
TRBJ2-3 | - | TRBV3-1 | many | CASSPEGDTQYF | TGTGCCAGCAGCCCAGAGGGAGATACGCAGTATTTT